This T cell receptor beta chain was documented in a study of shared clonotypes between healthy human individuals. A note on this clone: The sample contains more than one DNA sequence encoding this CDR3.

V shed 5 bases and J 0 bases; nucleotides not matched to a gene: 0. There are 13 residues in the CDR3. Germline loops: CDR1 GTSNPN, CDR2 SVGIG (reference sequence). Profiled with immunoSEQ multiplex PCR; TCRdb holds only in-frame clones, not every one. Among over a million clones listed, about 75% were seen once. The clonotype originates from a man aged 18 to 30 in good health. Sequenced input: memory CD4+ T cells sorted from blood. This sample's subset: CD45RA-negative fraction. The rearrangement links TRBV30 to TRBJ2-3; 9 bases map to TRBD1. CDR3 sequence (DNA): TGTGCCTGGGGGACAGGGAGCACAGATACGCAGTATTTT. Translating it yields CAWGTGSTDTQYF.